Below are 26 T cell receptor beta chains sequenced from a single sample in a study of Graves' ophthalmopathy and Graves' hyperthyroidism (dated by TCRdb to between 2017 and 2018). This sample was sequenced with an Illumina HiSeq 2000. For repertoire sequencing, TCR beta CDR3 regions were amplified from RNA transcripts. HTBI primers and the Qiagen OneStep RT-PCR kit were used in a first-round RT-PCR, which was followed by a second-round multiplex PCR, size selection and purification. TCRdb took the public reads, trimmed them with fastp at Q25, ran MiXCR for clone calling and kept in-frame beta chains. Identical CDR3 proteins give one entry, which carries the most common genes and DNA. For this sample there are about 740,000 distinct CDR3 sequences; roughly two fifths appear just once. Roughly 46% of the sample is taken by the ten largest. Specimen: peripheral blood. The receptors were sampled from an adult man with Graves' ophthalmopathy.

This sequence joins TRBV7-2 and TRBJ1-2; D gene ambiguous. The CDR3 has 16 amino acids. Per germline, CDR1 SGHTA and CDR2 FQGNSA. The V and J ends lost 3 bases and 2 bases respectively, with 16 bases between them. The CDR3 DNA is TGTGCCAGCAGCTTGGTGGGTCAGCTACCAAACTATGGCTACACCTTC. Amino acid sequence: CASSLVGQLPNYGYTF.

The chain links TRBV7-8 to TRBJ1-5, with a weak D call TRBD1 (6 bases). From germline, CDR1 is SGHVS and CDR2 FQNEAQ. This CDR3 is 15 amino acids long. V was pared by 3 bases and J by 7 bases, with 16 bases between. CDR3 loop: CASSLSRGALQPQHF. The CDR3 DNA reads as TGTGCCAGCAGCTTGTCCCGGGGGGCTCTACAGCCCCAGCATTTT.

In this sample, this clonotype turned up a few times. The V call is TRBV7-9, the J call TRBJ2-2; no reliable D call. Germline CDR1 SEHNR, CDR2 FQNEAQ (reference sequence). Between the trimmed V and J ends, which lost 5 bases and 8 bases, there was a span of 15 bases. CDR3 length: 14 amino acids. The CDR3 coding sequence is TGTGCCAGCAGCACCCTCGCAAGCGAGGGGGAGCTGTTTTTT. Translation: CASSTLASEGELFF. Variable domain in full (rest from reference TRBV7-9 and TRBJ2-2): DTGVSQNPRHKITKRGQNVTFRCDPISEHNRLYWYRQTLGQGPEFLTYFQNEAQLEKSRLLSDRFSAERPKGSFSTLEIQRTEQGDSAMYLCASSTLASEGELFFGEGSRLTVL.

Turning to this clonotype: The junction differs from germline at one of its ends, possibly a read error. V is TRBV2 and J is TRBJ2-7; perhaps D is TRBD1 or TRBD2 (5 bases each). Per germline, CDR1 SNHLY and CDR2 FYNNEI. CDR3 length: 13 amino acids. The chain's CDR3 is CASTERGAYEQCF. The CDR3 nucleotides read TGTGCCAGCACCGAAAGGGGAGCCTACGAGCAGTGCTTC.

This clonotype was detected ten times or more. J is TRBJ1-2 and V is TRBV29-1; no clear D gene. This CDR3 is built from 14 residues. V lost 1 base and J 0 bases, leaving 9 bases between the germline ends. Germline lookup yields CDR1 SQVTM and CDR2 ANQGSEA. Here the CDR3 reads CSVEGIESNYGYTF. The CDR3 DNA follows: TGCAGCGTTGAAGGCATTGAGTCTAACTATGGCTACACCTTC.

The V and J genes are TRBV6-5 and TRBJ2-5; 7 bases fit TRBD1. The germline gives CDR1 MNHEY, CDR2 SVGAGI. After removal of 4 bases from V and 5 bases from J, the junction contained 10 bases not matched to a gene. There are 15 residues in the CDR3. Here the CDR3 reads CASSSLDRVGETQYF. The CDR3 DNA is TGTGCCAGCAGTTCCCTAGACAGGGTCGGGGAGACCCAGTACTTC.

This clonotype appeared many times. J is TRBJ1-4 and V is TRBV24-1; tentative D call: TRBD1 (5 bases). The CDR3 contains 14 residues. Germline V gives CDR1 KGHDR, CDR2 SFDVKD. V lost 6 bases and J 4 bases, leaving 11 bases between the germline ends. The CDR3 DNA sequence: TGTGCCACCAGTCCAGCAGGGAATAATGAAAAACTGTTTTTT. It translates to CATSPAGNNEKLFF.

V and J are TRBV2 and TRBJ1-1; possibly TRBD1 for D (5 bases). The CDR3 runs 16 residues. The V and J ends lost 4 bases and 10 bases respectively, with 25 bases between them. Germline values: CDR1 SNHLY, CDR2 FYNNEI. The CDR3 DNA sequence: TGTGCCAGCAGTGCCGAGGCGGGGACGTGGGGTGGGGGAGCTTTCTTT. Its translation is CASSAEAGTWGGGAFF.

The CDR3 reads CAISPSGRAEHF. In nucleotides, the CDR3 is TGTGCCATCAGCCCTAGCGGGAGGGCCGAGCATTTT. The V and J genes are TRBV10-3 and TRBJ1-5; D gene unclear. The CDR3 consists of 12 residues. V was shortened by 6 bases and J by 14 bases, with 17 bases between the two germline ends. CDR1 and CDR2 from the germline V gene are ENHRY and SYGVKD.

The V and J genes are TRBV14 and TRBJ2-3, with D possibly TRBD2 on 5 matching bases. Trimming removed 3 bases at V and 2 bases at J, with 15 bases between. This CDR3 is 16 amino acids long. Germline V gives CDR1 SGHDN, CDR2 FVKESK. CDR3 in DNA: TGTGCCAGCAGCCACCATAGCGCGTTGCCCACAGATACGCAGTATTTT. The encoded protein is CASSHHSALPTDTQYF.

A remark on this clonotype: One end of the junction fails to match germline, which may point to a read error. CDR3 protein: CASSFRGTDNSPLHF. CDR3 coding DNA: TGTGCCAGCAGTTTCAGGGGTACAGATAATTCACCCCTCCACTTT. V and J are TRBV10-3 and TRBJ1-6, with D tentatively TRBD1 (6 bases). This CDR3 is built from 15 residues. Looked up from germline, CDR1 is ENHRY and CDR2 is SYGVKD.

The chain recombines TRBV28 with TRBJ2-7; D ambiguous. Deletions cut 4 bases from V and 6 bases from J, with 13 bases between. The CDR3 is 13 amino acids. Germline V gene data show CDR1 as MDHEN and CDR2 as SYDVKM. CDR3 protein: CASSSYNPLEQYF. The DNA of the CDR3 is TGTGCCAGCAGTTCGTATAATCCCCTCGAGCAGTACTTC.

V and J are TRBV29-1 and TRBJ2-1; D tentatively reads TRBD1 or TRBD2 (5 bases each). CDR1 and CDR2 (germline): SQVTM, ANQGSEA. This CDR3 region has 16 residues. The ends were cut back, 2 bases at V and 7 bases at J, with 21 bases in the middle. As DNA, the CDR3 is TGCAGCGTTGAAAAACGGGGCGGTGCGATCGAAAATGAGCAGTTCTTC. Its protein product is CSVEKRGGAIENEQFF.

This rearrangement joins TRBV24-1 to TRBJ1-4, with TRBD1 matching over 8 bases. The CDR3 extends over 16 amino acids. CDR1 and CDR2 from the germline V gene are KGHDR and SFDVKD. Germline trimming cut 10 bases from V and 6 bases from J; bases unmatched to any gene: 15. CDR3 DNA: TGTGCCACTTCCAGGGGACCCCCGGGACAGGATGAAAAACTGTTTTTT. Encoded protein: CATSRGPPGQDEKLFF.

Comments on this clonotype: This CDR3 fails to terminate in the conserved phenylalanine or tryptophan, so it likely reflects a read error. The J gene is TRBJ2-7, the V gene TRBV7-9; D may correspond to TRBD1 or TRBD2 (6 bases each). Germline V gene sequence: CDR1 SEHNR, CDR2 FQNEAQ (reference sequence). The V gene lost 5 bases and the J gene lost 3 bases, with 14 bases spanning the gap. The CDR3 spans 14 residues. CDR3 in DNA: TGTGCCAGCAGCCAAGGGGGGCTTGGCTACGAGCAGTACCTC. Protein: CASSQGGLGYEQYL.

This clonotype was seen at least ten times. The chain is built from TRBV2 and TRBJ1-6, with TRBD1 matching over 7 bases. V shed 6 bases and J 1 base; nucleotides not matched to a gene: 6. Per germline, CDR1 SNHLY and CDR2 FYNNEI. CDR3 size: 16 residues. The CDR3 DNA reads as TGTGCCAGCAGAAGGGGACAGCCATCCTATAATTCACCCCTCCACTTT. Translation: CASRRGQPSYNSPLHF.

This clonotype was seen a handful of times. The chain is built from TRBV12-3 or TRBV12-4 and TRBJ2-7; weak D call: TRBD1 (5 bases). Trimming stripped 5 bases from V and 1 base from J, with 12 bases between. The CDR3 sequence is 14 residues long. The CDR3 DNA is TGTGCCAGCAGTGACAGTTGGATGTCCTACGAGCAGTACTTC. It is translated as CASSDSWMSYEQYF.

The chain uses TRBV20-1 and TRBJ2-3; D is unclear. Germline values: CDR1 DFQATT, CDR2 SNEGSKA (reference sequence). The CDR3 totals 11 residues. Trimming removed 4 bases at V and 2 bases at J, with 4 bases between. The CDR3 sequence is CSATHTDTQYF. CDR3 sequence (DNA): TGCAGTGCTACTCACACAGATACGCAGTATTTT.

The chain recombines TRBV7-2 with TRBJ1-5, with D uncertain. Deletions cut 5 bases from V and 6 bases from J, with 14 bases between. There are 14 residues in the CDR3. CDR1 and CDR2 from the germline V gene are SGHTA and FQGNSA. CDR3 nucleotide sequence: TGTGCCAGCAGCCTATATGGTGCTAGTCAGCCCCAGCATTTT. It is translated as CASSLYGASQPQHF.

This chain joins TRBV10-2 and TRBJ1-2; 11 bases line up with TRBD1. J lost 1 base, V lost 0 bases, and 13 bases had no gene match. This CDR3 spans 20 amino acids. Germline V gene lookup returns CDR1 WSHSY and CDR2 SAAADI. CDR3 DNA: TGCGCCAGCAGTGAGTCCCAGGTTAGGGACAGGGGGAATTATAACTATGGCTACACCTTC. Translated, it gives CASSESQVRDRGNYNYGYTF.

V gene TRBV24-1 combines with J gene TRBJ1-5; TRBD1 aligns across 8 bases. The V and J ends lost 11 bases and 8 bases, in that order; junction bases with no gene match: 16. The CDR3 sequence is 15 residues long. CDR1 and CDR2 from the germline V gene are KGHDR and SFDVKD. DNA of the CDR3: TGTGCCAGCTCACCTCCGGGACAGGAGATGAAGCCCCAGCATTTT. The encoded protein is CASSPPGQEMKPQHF.

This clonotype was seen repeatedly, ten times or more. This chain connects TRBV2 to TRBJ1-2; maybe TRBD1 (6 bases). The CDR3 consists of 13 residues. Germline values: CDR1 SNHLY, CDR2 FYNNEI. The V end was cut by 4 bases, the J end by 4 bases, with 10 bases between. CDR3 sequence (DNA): TGTGCCAGCAGTGGACGGGGGGCCTATGGCTACACCTTC. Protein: CASSGRGAYGYTF.

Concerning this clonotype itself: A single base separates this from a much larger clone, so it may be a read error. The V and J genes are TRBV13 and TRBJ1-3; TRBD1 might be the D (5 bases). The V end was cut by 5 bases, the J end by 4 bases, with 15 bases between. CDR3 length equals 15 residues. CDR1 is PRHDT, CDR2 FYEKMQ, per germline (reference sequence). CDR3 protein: CASSQTQGYGNTIYF. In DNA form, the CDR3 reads TGTGCCAGCAGCCAAACGCAGGGATACGGAAACACCATATATTTT.

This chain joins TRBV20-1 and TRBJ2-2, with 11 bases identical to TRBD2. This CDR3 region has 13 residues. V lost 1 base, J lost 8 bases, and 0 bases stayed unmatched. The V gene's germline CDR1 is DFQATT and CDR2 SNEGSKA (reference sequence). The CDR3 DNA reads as TGCAGTGCTAGAGGACTAGCGGGAGGGGAGCTGTTTTTT. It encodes CSARGLAGGELFF.

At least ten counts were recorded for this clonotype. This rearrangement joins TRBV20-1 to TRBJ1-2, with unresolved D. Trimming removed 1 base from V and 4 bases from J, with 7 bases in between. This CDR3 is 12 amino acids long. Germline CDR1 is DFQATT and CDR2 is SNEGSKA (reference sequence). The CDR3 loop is CSARGTLYGYTF. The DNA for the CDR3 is TGCAGTGCTAGAGGGACCCTCTATGGCTACACCTTC.

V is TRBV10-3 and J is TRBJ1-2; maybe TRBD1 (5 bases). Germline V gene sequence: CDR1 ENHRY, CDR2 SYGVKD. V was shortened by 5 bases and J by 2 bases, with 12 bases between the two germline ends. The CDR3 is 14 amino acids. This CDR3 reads CAISPSEGNYGYTF. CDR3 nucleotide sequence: TGTGCCATCAGTCCCTCGGAGGGGAACTATGGCTACACCTTC.